This T cell receptor beta chain was documented in a study of T cells in tuberculosis. The overall study: In South Africa, adults with active tuberculosis were compared with IGRA-negative and latently infected IGRA-positive adolescents. Points from the study as a whole: Active tuberculosis TCR-alpha repertoires lay closer to GMM-specific TCRs than IGRA-negative controls, suggesting clonal expansion. Active tuberculosis patients had shorter CDR3-alpha; the beta difference was nonsignificant.

This CDR3 contains 14 residues. V was clipped by 1 base and J by 3 bases, with 10 bases between them. Germline CDR1 reads MNHEY; CDR2 reads SMNVEV (reference sequence). This table comes from immunoSEQ multiplex PCR, and its TCRdb copy is limited to in-frame clones, with some not included. The data contain 25,000 or so clones, roughly 89% of them seen just once; the ten biggest clones take up roughly 6.2%. To note about this clone: Antigen unknown.

Sequencing was carried out using PBMCs. The clonotype was recovered from a donor between 10 and 35 years old with latent tuberculosis or without tuberculosis infection. The chain joins TRBV27 to TRBJ2-7; D might be TRBD2 (5 bases). CDR3 bases: TGTGCCAGCAGTTTATTGGCGGGTTACTACGAGCAGTACTTC. Its translation: CASSLLAGYYEQYF.